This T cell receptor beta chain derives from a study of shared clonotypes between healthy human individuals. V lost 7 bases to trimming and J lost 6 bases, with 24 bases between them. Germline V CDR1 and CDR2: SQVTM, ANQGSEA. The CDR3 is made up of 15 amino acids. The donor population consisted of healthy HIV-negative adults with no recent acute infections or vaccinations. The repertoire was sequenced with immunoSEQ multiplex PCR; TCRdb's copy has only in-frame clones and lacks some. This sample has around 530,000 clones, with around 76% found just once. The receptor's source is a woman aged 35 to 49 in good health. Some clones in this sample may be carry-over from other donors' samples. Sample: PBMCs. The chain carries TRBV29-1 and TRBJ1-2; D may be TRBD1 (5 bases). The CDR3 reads CSALRGPTDIHGYTF. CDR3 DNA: TGCAGCGCCCTGAGAGGCCCGACAGATATCCATGGCTACACCTTC.